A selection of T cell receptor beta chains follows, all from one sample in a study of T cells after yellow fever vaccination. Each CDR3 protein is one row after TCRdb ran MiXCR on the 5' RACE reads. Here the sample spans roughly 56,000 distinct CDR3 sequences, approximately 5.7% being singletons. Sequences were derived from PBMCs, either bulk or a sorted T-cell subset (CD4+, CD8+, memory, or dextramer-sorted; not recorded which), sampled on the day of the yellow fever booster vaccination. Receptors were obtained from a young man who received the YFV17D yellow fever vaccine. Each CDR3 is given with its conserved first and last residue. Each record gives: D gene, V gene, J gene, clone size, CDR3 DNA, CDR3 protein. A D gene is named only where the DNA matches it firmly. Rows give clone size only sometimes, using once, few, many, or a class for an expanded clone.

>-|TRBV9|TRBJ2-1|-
TGTGCCAGCAGCGCCCGTTGGGGTGCCTCCTACAATGAGCAGTTCTTC
CASSARWGASYNEQFF
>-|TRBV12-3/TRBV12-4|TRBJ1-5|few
TGTGCCAGCAGTTTTGGAACTGGGGCCCAGCATTTT
CASSFGTGAQHF
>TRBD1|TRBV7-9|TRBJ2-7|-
TGTGCCAGCAGCCCGATAGGACAGGGGATTAGCTACGAGCAGTACTTC
CASSPIGQGISYEQYF
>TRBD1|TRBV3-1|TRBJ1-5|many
TGTGCCAGCAGCCCCGCAGGGGGTGATCAGCCCCAGCATTTT
CASSPAGGDQPQHF
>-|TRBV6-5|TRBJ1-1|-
TGTGCCAGCAGTTACGGAGGGGCAGGGTATGCTTTCTTT
CASSYGGAGYAFF
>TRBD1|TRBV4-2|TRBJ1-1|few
TGTGCCAGCAGCCAAGATGTCGCAGGGGGCTTGAACACTGAAGCTTTCTTT
CASSQDVAGGLNTEAFF
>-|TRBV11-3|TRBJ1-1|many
TGTGCCAGCAGCTTAGTTGGGGGCACTGAAGCTTTCTTT
CASSLVGGTEAFF
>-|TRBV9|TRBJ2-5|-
TGTGCCAGCAGCCAGGGACTCGGAATAATAGAGACCCAGTACTTC
CASSQGLGIIETQYF
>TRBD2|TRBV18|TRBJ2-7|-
TGTGCCAGCGCCCGGAGAGCGGGGGGAACCTACAACTACGAGCAGTACTTC
CASARRAGGTYNYEQYF
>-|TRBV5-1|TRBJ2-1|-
TGCGCCAGCAGCTTAGCGGGTCTCTCCTACAATGAGCAGTTCTTC
CASSLAGLSYNEQFF
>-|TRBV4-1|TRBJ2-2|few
TGCGCCAGCAGCCAAGACAGATTCGGGGAGCTGTTTTTT
CASSQDRFGELFF
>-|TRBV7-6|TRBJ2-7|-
TGTGCCAGCAGCGCGGGGACAGAGAGCAACTCCTACGAGCAGTACTTC
CASSAGTESNSYEQYF
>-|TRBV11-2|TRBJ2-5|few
TGTGCCAGCAGCTTAGCCGGGACACAAAAGCGGACCCAGTACTTC
CASSLAGTQKRTQYF
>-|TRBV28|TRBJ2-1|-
TGTGCCAGCAGTTTGAGTCGTGAGCAGTTCTTC
CASSLSREQFF
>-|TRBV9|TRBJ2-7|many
TGTGCCAGCAGCGTAGAAGGCGGCGAGCAGTACTTC
CASSVEGGEQYF
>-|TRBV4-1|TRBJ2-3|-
TGCGCCAGCACCTCCACAGGGAGGGTCGCAGATACGCAGTATTTT
CASTSTGRVADTQYF
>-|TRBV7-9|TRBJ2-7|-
TGTGCCAGCAGCCTGGACTCAAGCTCCTACGAGCAGTACTTC
CASSLDSSSYEQYF
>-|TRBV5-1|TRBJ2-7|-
TGCGCCAGCAGTTTGTCCGGATTTTCGTACGAGCAGTACTTC
CASSLSGFSYEQYF
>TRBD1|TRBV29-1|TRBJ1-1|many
TGCAGCGTTGATCCGGACAGGGTGGGGACTGAAGCTTTCTTT
CSVDPDRVGTEAFF
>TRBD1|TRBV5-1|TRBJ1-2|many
TGCGCCAGCAGACCCCTGGACAGGTCGCGCGCTCATGGCTACACCTTC
CASRPLDRSRAHGYTF
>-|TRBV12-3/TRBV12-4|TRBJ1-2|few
TGTGCCAGCAGTTTAGGGCCGATTAACTATGGCTACACCTTC
CASSLGPINYGYTF
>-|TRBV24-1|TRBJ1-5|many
TGTGCCACCAGTGATTTGACTAGCAATCAGCCCCAGCATTTT
CATSDLTSNQPQHF
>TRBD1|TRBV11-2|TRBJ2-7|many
TGTGCCAGCAGCTCGACTACAGGGGGCCCGGCCAACTACGAGCAGTACTTC
CASSSTTGGPANYEQYF
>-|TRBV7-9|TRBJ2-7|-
TGTGCCAGCAGCTCGGGGGATATCGAGCAGTACTTC
CASSSGDIEQYF
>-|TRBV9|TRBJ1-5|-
TGTGCCAGCAGCGTAGGGCAGTATCAGCCCCAGCATTTT
CASSVGQYQPQHF
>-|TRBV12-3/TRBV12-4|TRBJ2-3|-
TGTGCCAGCAGTCCCCCTCGGGGGAACCTCGGCACAGATACGCAGTATTTT
CASSPPRGNLGTDTQYF
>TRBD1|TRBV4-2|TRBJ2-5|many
TGTGCCAGCAGCCAAGGACAGGGGGTTGGGACCCAGTACTTC
CASSQGQGVGTQYF
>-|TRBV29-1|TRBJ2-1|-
TGCAGCGTTGAAGGGGGGGAGGAGGGCTCCTACAATGAGCAGTTCTTC
CSVEGGEEGSYNEQFF
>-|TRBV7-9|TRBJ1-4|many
TGTGCCAGCAGCTTAGCGCACCCAGTCTCTGAAAAACTGTTTTTT
CASSLAHPVSEKLFF
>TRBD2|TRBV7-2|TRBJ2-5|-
TGTGCCAGCAGAACAGTAGCGGGGTCGCAAGAGACCCAGTACTTC
CASRTVAGSQETQYF
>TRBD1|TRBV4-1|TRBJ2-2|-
TGCGCCAGCAGCCAAGGGGGGACAGGGGTCACCGGGGAGCTGTTTTTT
CASSQGGTGVTGELFF
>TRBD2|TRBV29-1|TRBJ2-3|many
TGCAGCGTTCCATCTAGCGGGGGGGCAGATACGCAGTATTTT
CSVPSSGGADTQYF
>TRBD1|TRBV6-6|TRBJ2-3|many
TGTGCCAGCAGTTACTCTGACAGGGGGGGTGCGTATTTT
CASSYSDRGGAYF
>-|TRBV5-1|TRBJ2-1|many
TGCGCCAGCAGCTTGTTGCGACAGGCCAATGAGCAGTTCTTC
CASSLLRQANEQFF
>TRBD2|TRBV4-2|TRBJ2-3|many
TGTGCCAGCAACGGCAACCCATGGCTAGCGGGGGGAACGCAGTATTTT
CASNGNPWLAGGTQYF
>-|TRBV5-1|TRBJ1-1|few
TGCGCCAGCAGCTTGATAACCGTTACCTCTGAAGCTTTCTTT
CASSLITVTSEAFF
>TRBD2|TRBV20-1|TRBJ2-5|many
TGCAGTGCCTTAGCGGGGGCTGGGACCCAGTACTTC
CSALAGAGTQYF
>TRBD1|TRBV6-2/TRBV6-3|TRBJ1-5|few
TGTGCCAGCACCAAATTCTCGGGACAGGGGGCATGGGGCAATCAGCCCCAGCATTTT
CASTKFSGQGAWGNQPQHF
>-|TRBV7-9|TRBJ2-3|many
TGTGCCAGCAGCTTCGGCGGGGGCACAGATACGCAGTATTTT
CASSFGGGTDTQYF
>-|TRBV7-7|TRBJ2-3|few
TGTGCTAGCAGCTTAAGGGCAGGGCCTTTCACAGATACGCAGTATTTT
CASSLRAGPFTDTQYF
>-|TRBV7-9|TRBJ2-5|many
TGTGCCAGCAGCCCCGTGATAGGGAAAGAGACCCAGTACTTC
CASSPVIGKETQYF